The rows below give T cell receptor beta chains drawn from one sample of a study of blood T cell repertoires in COVID-19. The method was immunoSEQ multiplex PCR; TCRdb's version includes in-frame clones alone and lacks a portion of them. The table lists 25,000 to 35,000 clones, over 75% of them singletons. Sequencing was carried out using peripheral blood. The receptor set was obtained from a woman aged 55-75 years with acute or convalescent COVID-19. CDR3s include the opening cysteine and the closing phenylalanine or tryptophan. D genes are given only for firm matches. Size values are once, few and many counts, or a class for expanded clones, and some rows have none.

NA,NA,TRBV3-1/TRBV3-2,TRBJ2-3,TGTGCCAGCAGCCTATTGGGGGGAGTAGATACGCAGTATTTT,CASSLLGGVDTQYF
NA,TRBD1,TRBV5-5,TRBJ2-7,TGTGCCAGCAGCTTGTGGGACAGGGGGTCCTACGAGCAGTACTTC,CASSLWDRGSYEQYF
NA,TRBD1,TRBV9,TRBJ1-3,TGTGCCAGCAGCCCAGGGGACAGTATCTCTGGAAACACCATATATTTT,CASSPGDSISGNTIYF
NA,NA,TRBV5-5,TRBJ1-2,TGTGCCAGCAGCCCACCCCAGGGGTATGGCTACACCTTC,CASSPPQGYGYTF
NA,TRBD2,TRBV7-9,TRBJ2-3,TGTGCCAGCAGCTCTGCGGGGGGCCTCAATACGCAGTATTTT,CASSSAGGLNTQYF
NA,TRBD2,TRBV19,TRBJ2-7,TGTGCCAGTAACCGGGGGGGGAACTCCTACGAGCAGTACTTC,CASNRGGNSYEQYF
NA,NA,TRBV5-1,TRBJ1-5,TGCGCCAGCAGCACAGGGACCATGGGACAGCCCCAGCATTTT,CASSTGTMGQPQHF
NA,TRBD2,TRBV7-2,TRBJ2-5,TGTGCCAGCAGCTTTAGCGGGGGCCGACAAGAGACCCAGTACTTC,CASSFSGGRQETQYF
NA,NA,TRBV30,TRBJ1-2,TGTGCCTGGACCCCTGACAGTAACGGTGGCTACACCTTC,CAWTPDSNGGYTF
once,TRBD1,TRBV5-1,TRBJ1-2,TGCGCCAGCAGCTCCACGGGACAGGGGTTCTATGGCTACACCTTC,CASSSTGQGFYGYTF
medium-sized,TRBD1,TRBV5-4,TRBJ2-7,TGTGCCAGCAGCTTCGACAGGGGTTCACCGGAGCAGTACTTC,CASSFDRGSPEQYF
few,NA,TRBV4-2,TRBJ2-1,TGTGCCAGCAGCCAAGAACCCCCTTGGGCGGGGCATGAGCAGTTCTTC,CASSQEPPWAGHEQFF
NA,NA,TRBV11-2,TRBJ1-3,TGTGCCAGCACCCCAAAACAAGGAAACACCATATATTTT,CASTPKQGNTIYF
once,TRBD2,TRBV6-2/TRBV6-3,TRBJ2-5,TGTGCCAGCAGTTACACTAGCGGGGGTCGGGCATACCAAGAGACCCAGTACTTC,CASSYTSGGRAYQETQYF
NA,TRBD1,TRBV12-3/TRBV12-4,TRBJ2-7,TGTGCCAGCAGTTTATACAGGGGTTACGAGCAGTACTTC,CASSLYRGYEQYF
NA,TRBD1,TRBV5-1,TRBJ1-4,TGCGCCAGCAGCTTCGCCGCCCCCAGGGGGCTGGATGAAAAACTGTTTTTT,CASSFAAPRGLDEKLFF
NA,NA,TRBV11-2,TRBJ1-5,TGTGCCAGCAGCTTAGACCGAGAACCGCCCCAGCATTTT,CASSLDREPPQHF
NA,TRBD1,TRBV24-1,TRBJ1-1,TGTGCCACCAGTGAGACAGGGAAGGGAATGAACACTGAAGCTTTCTTT,CATSETGKGMNTEAFF
NA,TRBD1,TRBV18,TRBJ1-2,TGTGCCAGCTCACTTCCGGGACAGAGCTTCTACACCTTC,CASSLPGQSFYTF
NA,NA,TRBV7-8,TRBJ1-3,TGTGCCAGCAGCTTAGATCCCGACTCCTCTGGAAACACCATATATTTT,CASSLDPDSSGNTIYF
NA,NA,TRBV30,TRBJ1-1,TGTGCCGGGTGGGGGGAGCAGGGCACTGAAGCTTTCTTT,CAGWGEQGTEAFF
NA,NA,TRBV12-3/TRBV12-4,TRBJ1-4,TGTGCCAGCAGCTTGTCGGCGAGGGAAAAACTGTTTTTT,CASSLSAREKLFF
NA,NA,TRBV14,TRBJ1-2,TGTGCCAGCAGCCAAGGCACCCAGGGCGGCTACACCTTC,CASSQGTQGGYTF
once,NA,TRBV28,TRBJ1-5,TGTGCCAGCAGTTCCCTCGCAGGATTGGATCAGCCCCAGCATTTT,CASSSLAGLDQPQHF
NA,NA,TRBV6-5,TRBJ1-4,TGTGTCAGCAGTTACTCGAGAGGGAGGCAGAATGAAAAACTGTTTTTT,CVSSYSRGRQNEKLFF
NA,TRBD2,TRBV5-8,TRBJ2-1,TGTGCCAGCAGCCACCTAGGGACTAGCGGGGTATATGAGCAGTTCTTC,CASSHLGTSGVYEQFF
once,TRBD1,TRBV29-1,TRBJ2-1,TGCAGCGTTTCTTCCTACCCTGGGACAGGCTACAATGAGCAGTTCTTC,CSVSSYPGTGYNEQFF
few,NA,TRBV6-5,TRBJ1-6,TGTGCCAGCAGTTACTCGGGGGGGCGAGTTTCATCACCCCTCCACTTT,CASSYSGGRVSSPLHF
NA,NA,TRBV27,TRBJ2-7,TGTGCCAGCAGTTTACGGGGTTACGTCTTAGGACAGCTGGTCCACGAGCAGTACTTC,CASSLRGYVLGQLVHEQYF
once,NA,TRBV5-1,TRBJ1-5,TGCGCCAGCAGCTTGGAGGGGTCAAAGACTCAGCCCCAGCATTTT,CASSLEGSKTQPQHF
NA,NA,TRBV4-2,TRBJ1-2,TGTGCCAGCAGCCTCAGTCCAGGGAGGGGATATGGCTACACCTTC,CASSLSPGRGYGYTF
NA,NA,TRBV11-3,TRBJ2-3,TGTGCCAGCAGCGCCAGGGTTGGCACAGATACGCAGTATTTT,CASSARVGTDTQYF
few,NA,TRBV30,TRBJ1-4,TGTGCCTGGAGTAGACAGCTAAATGAAAAACTGTTTTTT,CAWSRQLNEKLFF
NA,TRBD1,TRBV5-6,TRBJ1-4,TGTGCCAGCAGCCCGAAAGATAGGACAGGGAGAGAAAAACTGTTTTTT,CASSPKDRTGREKLFF
NA,TRBD1,TRBV28,TRBJ1-3,TGTGCCAGCAATACGGCCGGGACAGGGTATTTGTCTGGAAACACCATATATTTT,CASNTAGTGYLSGNTIYF
many,NA,TRBV12-3/TRBV12-4,TRBJ2-5,TGTGCCAGCAGTTTGAGAAGGGGAGAGACCCAGTACTTC,CASSLRRGETQYF
NA,NA,TRBV5-1,TRBJ1-2,TGCGCCAGCAGCTTTGGCGGTGCTAACTATGGCTACACCTTC,CASSFGGANYGYTF
NA,TRBD1,TRBV5-1,TRBJ2-7,TGCGCCAGCAGCAACACAGGGGTCAGCTCCTACGAGCAGTACTTC,CASSNTGVSSYEQYF
few,NA,TRBV5-4,TRBJ1-3,TGTGCCAGCAGCTCGGGGAGCCTGTTCTCTGGAAACACCATATATTTT,CASSSGSLFSGNTIYF
once,TRBD2,TRBV18,TRBJ2-1,TGTGCCAGCTCACCCCGAGACGGACTAGGCAATGAGCAGTTCTTC,CASSPRDGLGNEQFF
NA,TRBD2,TRBV18,TRBJ2-1,TGTGCCAGCTCGAATATAGCGGGGGTCCCCCATGAGCAGTTCTTC,CASSNIAGVPHEQFF